Detailed here is one T cell receptor (beta chain). The sample holds a few counts of this clonotype. Its antigen is unknown. No clone much larger than this one lies a single base away; base qualities are absent. The data derive from a study of blood T cells in healthy people across ages (dated by TCRdb to between 2015 and 2016). Describing the broader study: In model experiments, template switching captured about one uniquely barcoded TCR beta cDNA molecule for every two T cells. Age-related changes in TCR beta repertoire diversity were measured in the study by deep sequencing normalized with unique cDNA molecular identifiers. The donors were split into four age groups: young (average around 16 years), middle-aged (about 40), aged (more than 60) and long-lived (under 85). To avoid experimental bias, donors of different ages were distributed randomly across sequencing lanes. Using the same blood draw, the study looked at two additional independent replicas of 1 million unique cDNA reads for two donors, one aged 18 to 30 and the other aged 80 or older.

The study at large found these results: There was a strong correlation between observed TCR beta diversity and the percentage of naive T cells measured by flow cytometry. Donor CMV infection status was unknown, potentially confounding age-related changes in expanded clonotypes. Observed TCR beta diversity per million T cells fell roughly linearly with age, and a significant reduction was already apparent by age about 43. Compared with the aged group, the long-lived group had more naive CD4+ T cells, fewer expanded clones and increased TCR diversity, suggesting age selection. Since profiling was done on bulk unsorted PBMCs, naive and antigen-experienced compartments could not be conclusively compared. Estimates of total diversity based on one million sequenced T cells were regarded as lower bounds and as underestimates.

The library was prepared using 5' RACE. TCRdb lists the instrument as Illumina HiSeq 2500. A second roughly 6 to 11 cycle PCR used a sample-barcoded 5' primer and a J-beta primer mix. A unique molecular identifier was introduced onto each TCR beta cDNA molecule by a template-switch 5' adaptor carrying 12 random nucleotides. Each sample yielded at least 2.5 million CDR3-containing paired-end reads. First-strand cDNA was synthesized from all RNA with the Mint cDNA synthesis kit, primed by a TRBC-specific oligonucleotide. All cDNA was treated with uracil-DNA glycosylase and then went through a first 18-cycle PCR with the universal primers M1SS and BC2_uni_R. The paper's processing steps were these. Each sample was normalized by randomly selecting 1 million high-quality reads, each carrying a distinct molecular identifier. Instead of being binned into consensus sequences, reads with shared molecular identifiers were discarded. CDR3 identification, clonotype clustering and error correction used MiTCR with a Q25 quality threshold and the strictest error-elimination algorithm. A nonparametric unseen species model using Euler transformation provided a lower-bound estimate of total TCR beta diversity. The public sequencing data were trimmed at Q25 with fastp and processed into clonotypes with MiXCR by TCRdb, which kept only in-frame beta chains. Rows with one shared CDR3 protein collapse into an entry with the most common genes and DNA. TCRdb's processing, not the authors', yielded these V and J calls. Recorded for this sample are about 1.4 million distinct CDR3 sequences; almost 60% of them occurred a single time. Approximately 7% of the sample is taken by the ten largest.

For this chain, trimming is 5 bases at the V end and 1 base at the J end, and the number of junction bases without a gene match is 4. The CDR1 and CDR2 encoded by the germline V gene are SGHTA and FQGNSA. Counted from cysteine to phenylalanine, this CDR3 has 14 amino acids. Only CDR3 DNA remains: 42 bases, in frame from the first base. Donors were approximately 42 systemically healthy Caucasian individuals from Russia aged roughly 6 to 95 years. Ten milliliters of peripheral blood were drawn from each donor into EDTA-treated Vacutainer tubes. Ficoll-Paque density-gradient centrifugation was used to isolate PBMCs, with at least 6 million per sample. Trizol reagent was used to extract total RNA from the PBMCs, yielding at least 5 micrograms per sample. The percentages of naive CD45RAhigh/CD27high T cells were determined by flow cytometry on a PBMC aliquot from every donor.

Sequenced input: blood. In this chain, TRBV7-2 is recombined with TRBJ1-2; TRBD1 matches 7 bases in the middle. The origin of this receptor is a man younger than 35 in good health. The CDR3 reads CASSPQGYNYGYTF. The sequenced DNA: TGTGCCAGCAGCCCACAGGGGTATAACTATGGCTACACCTTC.